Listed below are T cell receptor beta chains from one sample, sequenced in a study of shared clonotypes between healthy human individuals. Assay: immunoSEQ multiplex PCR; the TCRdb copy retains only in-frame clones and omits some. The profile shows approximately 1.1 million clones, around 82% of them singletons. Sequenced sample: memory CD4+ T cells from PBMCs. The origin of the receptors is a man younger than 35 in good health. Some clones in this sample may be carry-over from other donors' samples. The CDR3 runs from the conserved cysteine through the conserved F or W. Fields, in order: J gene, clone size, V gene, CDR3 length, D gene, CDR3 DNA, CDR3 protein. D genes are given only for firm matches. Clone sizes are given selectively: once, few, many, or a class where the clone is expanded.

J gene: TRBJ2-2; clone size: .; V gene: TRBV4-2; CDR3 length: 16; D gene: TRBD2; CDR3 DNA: TGTGCCAGCAGCCAAGGAGCAAGCGGGGGGACCGGGGAGCTGTTTTTT; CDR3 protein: CASSQGASGGTGELFF
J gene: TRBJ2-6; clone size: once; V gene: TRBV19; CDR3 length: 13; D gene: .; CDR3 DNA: TGTGCCAGTAGGCGCTCTGGGGCCAACGTCCTGACTTTC; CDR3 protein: CASRRSGANVLTF
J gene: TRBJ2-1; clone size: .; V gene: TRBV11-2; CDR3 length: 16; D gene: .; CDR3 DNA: TGTGCCAGCAGCTTATTGGACCCAAACTTCGCCAATGAGCAGTTCTTC; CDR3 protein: CASSLLDPNFANEQFF
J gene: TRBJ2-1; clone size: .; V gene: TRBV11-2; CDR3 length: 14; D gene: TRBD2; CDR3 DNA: TGTGCCAGCAGCTCGGGACTAGCGCTCGGTGAGCAGTTCTTC; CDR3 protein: CASSSGLALGEQFF
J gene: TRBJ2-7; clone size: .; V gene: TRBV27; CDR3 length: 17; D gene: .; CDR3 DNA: TGTGCCAGCAGTTCCTCCCCCATGGTCGGGAGTGCCCACGAGCAGTACTTC; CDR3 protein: CASSSSPMVGSAHEQYF
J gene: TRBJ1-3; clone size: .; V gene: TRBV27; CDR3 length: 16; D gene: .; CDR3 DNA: TGTGCCAGCAGTTCGTACAGGGAATCCTCTGGAAACACCATATATTTT; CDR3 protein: CASSSYRESSGNTIYF
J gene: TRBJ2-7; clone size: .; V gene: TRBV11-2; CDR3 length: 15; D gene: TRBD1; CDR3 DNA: TGTGCCAGCAGCTTTGGGACAGGGAGGACCTACGAGCAGTACTTC; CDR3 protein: CASSFGTGRTYEQYF
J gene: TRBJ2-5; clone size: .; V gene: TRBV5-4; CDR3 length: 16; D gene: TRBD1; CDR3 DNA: TGTGCCAGCAGCCTCTACAGGGGGAATGACCAAGAGACCCAGTACTTC; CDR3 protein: CASSLYRGNDQETQYF
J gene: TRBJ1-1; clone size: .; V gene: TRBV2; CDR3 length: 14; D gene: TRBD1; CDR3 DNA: TGTGCCAGCAGTTCCGGGACAGGGGGCTACGAAGCTTTCTTT; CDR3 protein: CASSSGTGGYEAFF
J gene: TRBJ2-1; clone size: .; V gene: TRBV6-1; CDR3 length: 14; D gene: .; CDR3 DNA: TGTGCCAGCCTTACAATCGGCAGGGCCAATGAGCAGTTCTTC; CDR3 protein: CASLTIGRANEQFF
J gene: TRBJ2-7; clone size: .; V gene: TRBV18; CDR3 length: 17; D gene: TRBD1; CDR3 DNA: TGTGCCAGCTCACCACGCCAGTCCGGGACAGCCTCCTACGAGCAGTACTTC; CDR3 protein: CASSPRQSGTASYEQYF
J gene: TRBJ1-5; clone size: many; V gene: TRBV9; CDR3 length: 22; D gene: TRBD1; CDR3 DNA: TGTGCCAGCAGCGTAGACCCTTGGGGGGCGGACAGGGGGCGAGAAAGCAATCAGCCCCAGCATTTT; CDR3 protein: CASSVDPWGADRGRESNQPQHF
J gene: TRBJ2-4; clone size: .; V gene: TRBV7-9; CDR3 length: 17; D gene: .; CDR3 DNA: TGTGCCAGCAGCTTAGTAGGGGACACCTTCGGCAAAAACATTCAGTACTTC; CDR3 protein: CASSLVGDTFGKNIQYF
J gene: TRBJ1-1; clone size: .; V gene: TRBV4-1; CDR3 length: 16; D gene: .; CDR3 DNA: TGCGCCAGCAGCCAAGATAACATGGGGAGCAACACTGAAGCTTTCTTT; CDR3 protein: CASSQDNMGSNTEAFF
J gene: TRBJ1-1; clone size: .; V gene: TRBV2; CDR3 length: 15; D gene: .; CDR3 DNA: TGTGCCAGCAGTGAGGACGGCCTCAAGAACACTGAAGCTTTCTTT; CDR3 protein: CASSEDGLKNTEAFF
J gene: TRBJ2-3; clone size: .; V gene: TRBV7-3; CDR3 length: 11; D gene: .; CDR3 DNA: TGTGCCAGCAGCTCTGGAGGTACGCAGTATTTT; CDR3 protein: CASSSGGTQYF
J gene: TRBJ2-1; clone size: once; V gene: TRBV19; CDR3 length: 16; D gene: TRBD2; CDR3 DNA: TGTGCCAGCGGACTAGCGGGAAGATCGGCTCGGAATGAGCAGTTCTTC; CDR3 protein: CASGLAGRSARNEQFF
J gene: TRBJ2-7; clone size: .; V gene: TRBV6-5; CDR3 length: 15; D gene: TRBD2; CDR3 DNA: TGTGCCAGCAGTTACCCCTCCGGGACTATCGACGAGCAGTACTTC; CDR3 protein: CASSYPSGTIDEQYF
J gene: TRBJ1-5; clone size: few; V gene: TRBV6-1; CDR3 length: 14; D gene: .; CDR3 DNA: TGTGCCAGCAGGTCGGGGAGGGGCGGTCAGCCCCAGCATTTT; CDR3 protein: CASRSGRGGQPQHF
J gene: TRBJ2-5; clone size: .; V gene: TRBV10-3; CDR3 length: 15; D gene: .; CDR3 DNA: TGTGCCATCAGTGAACAGGGAGGGGAGGCAGAGACCCAGTACTTC; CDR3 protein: CAISEQGGEAETQYF
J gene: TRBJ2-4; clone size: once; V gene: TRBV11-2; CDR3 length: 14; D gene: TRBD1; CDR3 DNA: TGTGCCAGCAGCTTGACAGGGGGTGAAAACATTCAGTACTTC; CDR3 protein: CASSLTGGENIQYF
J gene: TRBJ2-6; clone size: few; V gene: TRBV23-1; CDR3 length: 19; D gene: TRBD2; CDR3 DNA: TGCGCCAGCAGTCAATCCGGACTAGCGGGACCGCCTGGGGCCAACGTCCTGACTTTC; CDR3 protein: CASSQSGLAGPPGANVLTF
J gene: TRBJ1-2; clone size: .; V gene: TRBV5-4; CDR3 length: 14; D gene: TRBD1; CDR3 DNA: TGTGCCAGCAGCTTCGGGACAGCTGACTATGGCTACACCTTC; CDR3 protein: CASSFGTADYGYTF
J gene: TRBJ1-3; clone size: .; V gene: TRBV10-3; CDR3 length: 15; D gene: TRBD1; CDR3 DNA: TGTGCCATCAGCCGGGACAGGACGTCTGGAAACACCATATATTTT; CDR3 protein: CAISRDRTSGNTIYF
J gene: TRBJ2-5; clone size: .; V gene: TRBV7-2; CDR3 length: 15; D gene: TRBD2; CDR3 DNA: TGTGCCAGCAGCTTAGGCGTGCGGGAGTTAGAGACCCAGTACTTC; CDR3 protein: CASSLGVRELETQYF
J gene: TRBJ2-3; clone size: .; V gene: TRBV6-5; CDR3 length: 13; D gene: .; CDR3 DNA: TGTGCCAGCAGTCCAGGGCCTGGGGATACGCAGTATTTT; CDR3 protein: CASSPGPGDTQYF
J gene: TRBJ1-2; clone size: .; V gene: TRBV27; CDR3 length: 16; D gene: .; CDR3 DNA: TGTGCCAGCAGTTCCCGAGGTACAGGAGCTAACTATGGCTACACCTTC; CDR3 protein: CASSSRGTGANYGYTF
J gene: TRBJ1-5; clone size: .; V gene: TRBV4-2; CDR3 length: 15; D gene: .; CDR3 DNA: TGTGCCAGCAGCGGTCAGGGAAGAGACAATCAGCCCCAGCATTTT; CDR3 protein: CASSGQGRDNQPQHF
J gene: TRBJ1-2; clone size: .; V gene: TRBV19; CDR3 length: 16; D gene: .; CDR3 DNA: TGTGCCAGTCAACCAACGGGGCAGGGTTGGACGAGCGGCTACACCTTC; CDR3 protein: CASQPTGQGWTSGYTF
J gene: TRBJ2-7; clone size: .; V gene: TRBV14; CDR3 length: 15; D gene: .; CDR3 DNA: TGTGCCAGCAGCCAAGGCTTACCGGGATTGAACGAGCAGTACTTC; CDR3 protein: CASSQGLPGLNEQYF
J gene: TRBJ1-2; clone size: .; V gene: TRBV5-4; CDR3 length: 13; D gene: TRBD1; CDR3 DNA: TGTGCCAGCAGCCCCGACAGGGCCTATGGCTACACCTTC; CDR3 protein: CASSPDRAYGYTF
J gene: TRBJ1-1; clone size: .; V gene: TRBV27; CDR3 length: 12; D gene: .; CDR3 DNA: TGTGCCAGCAGCTCGGTTAGCGCTGAAGCTTTCTTT; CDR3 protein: CASSSVSAEAFF
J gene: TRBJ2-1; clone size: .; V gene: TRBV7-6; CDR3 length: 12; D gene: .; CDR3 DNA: TGTGCCAGCAGCTTAGGGGACAATGAGCAGTTCTTC; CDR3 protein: CASSLGDNEQFF
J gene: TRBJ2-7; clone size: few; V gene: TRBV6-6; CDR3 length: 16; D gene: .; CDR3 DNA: TGTGCCAGCAGTTACGCCTGGGGGGAGAGCTTTTACGAGCAGTACTTC; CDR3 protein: CASSYAWGESFYEQYF
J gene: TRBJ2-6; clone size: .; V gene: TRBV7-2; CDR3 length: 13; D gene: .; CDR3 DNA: TGTGCCAGCCGGGGGGCAGGAACCAACGTCCTGACTTTC; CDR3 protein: CASRGAGTNVLTF
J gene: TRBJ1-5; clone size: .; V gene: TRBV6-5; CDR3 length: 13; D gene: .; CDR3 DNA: TGTGCCAGCAGCGTCGGTAGCAATCAGCCCCAGCATTTT; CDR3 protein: CASSVGSNQPQHF
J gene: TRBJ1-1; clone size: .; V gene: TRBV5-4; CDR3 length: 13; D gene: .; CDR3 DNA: TGTGCCAGCAGCTTGGACCGAAACACTGAAGCTTTCTTT; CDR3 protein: CASSLDRNTEAFF
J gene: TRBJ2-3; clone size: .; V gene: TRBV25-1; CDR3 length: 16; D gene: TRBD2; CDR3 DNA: TGTGCCAGCAGTGAGGGACTAGCGGTGAGCACAGATACGCAGTATTTT; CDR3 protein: CASSEGLAVSTDTQYF
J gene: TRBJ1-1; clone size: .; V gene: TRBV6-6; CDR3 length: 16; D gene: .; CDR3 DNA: TGTGCCAGCAGTTACCCTTCGGGCAGAACGAACACTGAAGCTTTCTTT; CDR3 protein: CASSYPSGRTNTEAFF
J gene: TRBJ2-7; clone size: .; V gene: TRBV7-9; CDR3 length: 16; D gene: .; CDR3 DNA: TGTGCCAGCAGCTTGGTCCTGGCCTTTAGATCCTACGAGCAGTACTTC; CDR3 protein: CASSLVLAFRSYEQYF
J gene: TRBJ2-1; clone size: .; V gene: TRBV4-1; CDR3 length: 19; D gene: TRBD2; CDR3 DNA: TGCGCCAGCAGCCAAGATCCCCTTCGACTAGCGGGAGTCTTCAATGAGCAGTTCTTC; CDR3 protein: CASSQDPLRLAGVFNEQFF
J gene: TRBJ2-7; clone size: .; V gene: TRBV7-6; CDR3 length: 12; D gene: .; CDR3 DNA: TGTGCCAGCAGTCAAAGTCCCTACGAGCAGTACTTC; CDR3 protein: CASSQSPYEQYF
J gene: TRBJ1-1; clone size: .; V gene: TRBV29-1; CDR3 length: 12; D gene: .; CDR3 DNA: TGCAGCGTTTTCCCTCAGAACACTGAAGCTTTCTTT; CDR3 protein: CSVFPQNTEAFF
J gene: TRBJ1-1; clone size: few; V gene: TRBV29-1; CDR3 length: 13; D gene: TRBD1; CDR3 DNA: TGCAGCGTTAACAGGGGCCGGAACACTGAAGCTTTCTTT; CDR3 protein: CSVNRGRNTEAFF
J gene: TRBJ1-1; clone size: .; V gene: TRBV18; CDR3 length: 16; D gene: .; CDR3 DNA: TGTGCCAGCTCACCACCTGGTGCGGGACTGAACACTGAAGCTTTCTTT; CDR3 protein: CASSPPGAGLNTEAFF
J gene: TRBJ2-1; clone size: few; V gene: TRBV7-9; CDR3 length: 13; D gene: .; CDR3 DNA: TGTGCCAGCAGCTTGGGGACTCTCGAAAGGCGGTTCTTC; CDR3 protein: CASSLGTLERRFF
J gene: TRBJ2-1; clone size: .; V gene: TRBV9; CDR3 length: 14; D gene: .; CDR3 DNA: TGTGCCAGCAGCGCAGGGGTGAGGTACAATGAGCAGTTCTTC; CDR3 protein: CASSAGVRYNEQFF
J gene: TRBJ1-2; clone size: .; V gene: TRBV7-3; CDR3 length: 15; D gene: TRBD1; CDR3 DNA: TGTGCCAGCAGCCCGCAGGGGACAGGCAACTATGGCTACACCTTC; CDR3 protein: CASSPQGTGNYGYTF
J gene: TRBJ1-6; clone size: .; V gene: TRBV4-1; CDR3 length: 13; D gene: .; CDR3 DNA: TGCGCCAGCAGCCGGGATGGGATTTCACCCCTCCACTTT; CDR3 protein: CASSRDGISPLHF